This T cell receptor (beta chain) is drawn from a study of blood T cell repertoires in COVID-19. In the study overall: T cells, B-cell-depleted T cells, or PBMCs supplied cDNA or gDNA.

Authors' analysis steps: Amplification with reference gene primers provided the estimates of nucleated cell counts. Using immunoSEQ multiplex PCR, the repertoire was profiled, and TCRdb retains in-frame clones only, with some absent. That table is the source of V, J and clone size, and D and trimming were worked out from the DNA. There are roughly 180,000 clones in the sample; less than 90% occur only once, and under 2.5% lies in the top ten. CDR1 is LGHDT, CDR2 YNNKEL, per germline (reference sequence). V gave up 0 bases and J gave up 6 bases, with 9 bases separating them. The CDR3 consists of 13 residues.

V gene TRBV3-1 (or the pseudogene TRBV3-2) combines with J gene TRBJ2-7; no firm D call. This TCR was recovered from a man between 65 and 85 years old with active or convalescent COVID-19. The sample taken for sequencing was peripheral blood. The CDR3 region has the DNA TGTGCCAGCAGCCAAGATCTGACAACCGAGCAGTACTTC. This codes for CASSQDLTTEQYF.